The clone carrying this T cell receptor (beta chain) has a handful of counts. Its antigen remains unknown. This sample was taken from a study of post-analysis software for immune sequencing data. About the research overall: Multiple sclerosis in the patients followed relapsing-remitting, secondary progressive and progressive-relapsing courses. Study-level points and caveats: Compared against controls, patients with multiple sclerosis displayed significantly lower normalized Chao1 diversity. Controls showed lower frequencies than patients for several TRBV segments, and TRBV5-6, TRBV5-1 and TRBV20-1 were among these.

Every TCR beta cDNA library bore unique molecular identifiers. TCRdb passed the PCR reads through MiXCR, listing each CDR3 protein once. The sample comprises about 200,000 distinct CDR3 sequences, 29% of which are singletons, and around 3.2% rests with the top ten. Trimming shortened V by 7 bases and J by 2 bases, and 13 bases separated the two germline ends. Germline V gives CDR1 SGHRS, CDR2 YFSETQ. The CDR3 is 14 residues long. The rearrangement uses TRBV5-1 and TRBJ2-4; D remains unclear. Source material: blood. The source is a girl aged 2-17 years with multiple sclerosis. CDR3 residues: CASSGEGSKNIQYF. CDR3 DNA: TGCGCCAGCTCCGGTGAAGGGTCCAAAAACATTCAGTACTTC.